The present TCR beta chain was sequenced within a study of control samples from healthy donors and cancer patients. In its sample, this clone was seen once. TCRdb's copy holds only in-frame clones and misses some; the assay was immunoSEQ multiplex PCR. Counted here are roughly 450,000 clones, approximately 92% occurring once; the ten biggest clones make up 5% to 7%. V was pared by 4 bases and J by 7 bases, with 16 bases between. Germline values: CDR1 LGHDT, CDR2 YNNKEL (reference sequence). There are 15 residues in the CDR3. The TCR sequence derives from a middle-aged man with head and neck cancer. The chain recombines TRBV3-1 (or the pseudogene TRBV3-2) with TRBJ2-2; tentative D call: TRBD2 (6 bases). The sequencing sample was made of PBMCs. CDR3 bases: TGTGCCAGCAGCCTCTACGGAGGGACTGGCGGGGAGCTGTTTTTT. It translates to CASSLYGGTGGELFF.